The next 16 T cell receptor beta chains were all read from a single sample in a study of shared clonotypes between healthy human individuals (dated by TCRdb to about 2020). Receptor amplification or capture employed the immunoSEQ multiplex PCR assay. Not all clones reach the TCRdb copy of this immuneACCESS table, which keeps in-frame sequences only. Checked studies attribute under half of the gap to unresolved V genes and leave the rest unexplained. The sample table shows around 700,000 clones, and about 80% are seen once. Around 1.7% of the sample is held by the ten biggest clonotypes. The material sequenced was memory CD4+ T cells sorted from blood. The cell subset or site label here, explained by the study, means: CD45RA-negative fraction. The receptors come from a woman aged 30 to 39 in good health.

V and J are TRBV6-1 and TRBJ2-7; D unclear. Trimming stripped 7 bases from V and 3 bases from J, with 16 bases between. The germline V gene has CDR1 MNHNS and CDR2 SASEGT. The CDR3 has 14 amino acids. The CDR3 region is CASTNEVGGYEQYF. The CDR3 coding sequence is TGTGCCAGCACCAACGAAGTAGGCGGCTACGAGCAGTACTTC.

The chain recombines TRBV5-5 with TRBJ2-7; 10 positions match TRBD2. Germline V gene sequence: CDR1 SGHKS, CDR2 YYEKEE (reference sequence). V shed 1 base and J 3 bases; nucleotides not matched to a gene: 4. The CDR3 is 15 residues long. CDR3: CASSLWSSGSYEQYF. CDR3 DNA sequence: TGTGCCAGCAGCTTGTGGTCTAGCGGGAGCTACGAGCAGTACTTC.

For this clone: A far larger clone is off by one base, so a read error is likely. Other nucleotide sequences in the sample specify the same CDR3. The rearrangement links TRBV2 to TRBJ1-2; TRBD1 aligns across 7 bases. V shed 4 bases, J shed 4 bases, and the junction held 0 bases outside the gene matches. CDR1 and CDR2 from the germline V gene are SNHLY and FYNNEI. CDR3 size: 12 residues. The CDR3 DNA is TGTGCCAGCAGTGGGGACAGCTATGGCTACACCTTC. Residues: CASSGDSYGYTF. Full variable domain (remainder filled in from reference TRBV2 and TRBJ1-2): EPEVTQTPSHQVTQMGQEVILRCVPISNHLYFYWYRQILGQKVEFLVSFYNNEISEKSEIFDDQFSVERPDGSNFTLKIRSTKLEDSAMYFCASSGDSYGYTFGSGTRLTVV.

The CDR3 nucleotides read TGTGCCAGCAGCTTGTTTGGCTACGAGCAGTACTTC. It is translated as CASSLFGYEQYF. V gene TRBV7-2 combines with J gene TRBJ2-7, with D unresolved. V lost 3 bases and J 3 bases, leaving 6 bases between the germline ends. The CDR3 spans 12 residues. In germline, CDR1 is SGHTA, CDR2 FQGNSA.

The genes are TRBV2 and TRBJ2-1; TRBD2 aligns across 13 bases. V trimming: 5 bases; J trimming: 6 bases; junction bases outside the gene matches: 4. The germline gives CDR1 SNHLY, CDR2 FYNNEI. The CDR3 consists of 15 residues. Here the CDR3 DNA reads TGTGCCAGCAGTCCGAGACTAGCGGGAGGCAATGAGCAGTTCTTC. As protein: CASSPRLAGGNEQFF. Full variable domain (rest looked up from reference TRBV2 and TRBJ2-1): EPEVTQTPSHQVTQMGQEVILRCVPISNHLYFYWYRQILGQKVEFLVSFYNNEISEKSEIFDDQFSVERPDGSNFTLKIRSTKLEDSAMYFCASSPRLAGGNEQFFGPGTRLTVL.

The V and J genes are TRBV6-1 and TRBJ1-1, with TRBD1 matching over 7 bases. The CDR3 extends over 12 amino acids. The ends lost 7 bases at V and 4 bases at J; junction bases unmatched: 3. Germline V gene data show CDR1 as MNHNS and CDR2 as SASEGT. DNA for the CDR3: TGTGCCAGCAACAGACAGGGCACTGAAGCTTTCTTT. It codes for CASNRQGTEAFF.

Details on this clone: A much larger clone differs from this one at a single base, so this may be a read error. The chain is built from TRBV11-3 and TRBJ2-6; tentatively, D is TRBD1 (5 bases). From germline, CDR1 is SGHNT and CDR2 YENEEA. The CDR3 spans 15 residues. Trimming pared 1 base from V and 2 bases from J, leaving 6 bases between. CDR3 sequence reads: CASSLGTTGANVLTF. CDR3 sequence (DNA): TGTGCCAGCAGCTTAGGGACAACTGGGGCCAACGTCCTGACTTTC.

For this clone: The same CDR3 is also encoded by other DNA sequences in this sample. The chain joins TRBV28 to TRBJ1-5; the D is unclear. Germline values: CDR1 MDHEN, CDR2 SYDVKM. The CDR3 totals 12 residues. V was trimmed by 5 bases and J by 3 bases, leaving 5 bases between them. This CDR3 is CASSPPNQPQHF. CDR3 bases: TGTGCCAGCAGTCCCCCCAATCAGCCCCAGCATTTT.

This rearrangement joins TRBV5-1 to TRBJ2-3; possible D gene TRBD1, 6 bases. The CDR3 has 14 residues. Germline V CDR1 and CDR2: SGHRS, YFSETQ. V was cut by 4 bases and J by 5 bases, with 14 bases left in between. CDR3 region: CASSINRVGDTQYF. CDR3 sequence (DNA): TGCGCCAGCAGCATTAACAGGGTTGGAGATACGCAGTATTTT.

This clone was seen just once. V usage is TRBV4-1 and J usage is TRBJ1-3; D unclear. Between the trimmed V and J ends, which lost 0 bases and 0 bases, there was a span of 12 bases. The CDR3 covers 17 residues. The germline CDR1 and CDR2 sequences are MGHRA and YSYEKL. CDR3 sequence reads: CASSQESPVFSGNTIYF. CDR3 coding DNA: TGCGCCAGCAGCCAAGAGTCCCCCGTCTTCTCTGGAAACACCATATATTTT.

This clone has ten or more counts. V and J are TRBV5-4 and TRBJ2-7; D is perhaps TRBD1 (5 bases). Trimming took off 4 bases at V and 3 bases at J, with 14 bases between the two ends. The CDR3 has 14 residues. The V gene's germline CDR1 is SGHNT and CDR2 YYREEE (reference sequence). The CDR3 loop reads CASSPAGYVYEQYF. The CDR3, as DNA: TGTGCCAGCAGCCCAGCAGGGTATGTCTACGAGCAGTACTTC.

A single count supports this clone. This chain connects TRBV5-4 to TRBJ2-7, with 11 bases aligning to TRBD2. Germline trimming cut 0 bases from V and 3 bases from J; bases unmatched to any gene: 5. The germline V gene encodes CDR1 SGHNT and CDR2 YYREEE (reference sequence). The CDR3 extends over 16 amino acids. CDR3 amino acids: CASSLGGLAANYEQYF. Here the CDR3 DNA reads TGTGCCAGCAGCTTGGGGGGACTAGCGGCGAACTACGAGCAGTACTTC.

CDR3 sequence reads: CASTAELNTEAFF. The CDR3 DNA follows: TGTGCCAGCACCGCGGAATTGAACACTGAAGCTTTCTTT. The rearrangement joins TRBV6-5 to TRBJ1-1; D is uncertain. Per the germline V gene, CDR1 is MNHEY and CDR2 is SVGAGI. The CDR3 covers 13 residues. The V gene lost 7 bases and the J gene lost 0 bases, with 9 bases spanning the gap.

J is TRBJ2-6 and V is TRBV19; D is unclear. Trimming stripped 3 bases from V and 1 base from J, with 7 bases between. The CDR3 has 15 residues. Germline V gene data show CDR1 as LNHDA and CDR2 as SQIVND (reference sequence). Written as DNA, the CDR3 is TGTGCCAGTAGTATCGTAGCTTCTGGGGCCAACGTCCTGACTTTC. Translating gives CASSIVASGANVLTF.

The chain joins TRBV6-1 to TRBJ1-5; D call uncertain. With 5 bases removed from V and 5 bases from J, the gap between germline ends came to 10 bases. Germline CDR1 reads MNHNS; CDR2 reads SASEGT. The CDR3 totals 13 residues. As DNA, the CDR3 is TGTGCCAGCAGTTTCTTGGCAGATCAGCCCCAGCATTTT. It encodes CASSFLADQPQHF.

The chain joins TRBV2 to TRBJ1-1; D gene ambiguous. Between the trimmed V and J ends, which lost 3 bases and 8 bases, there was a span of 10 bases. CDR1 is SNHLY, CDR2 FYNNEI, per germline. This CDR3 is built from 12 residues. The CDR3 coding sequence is TGTGCCAGCAGTGACCAGGCATGGGAAGCTTTCTTT. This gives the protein CASSDQAWEAFF.